This TCR beta chain was obtained from a study of immune heterogeneity within non-small cell lung tumors. Amplifying TCR beta CDR3 involved multiplex PCR carried out with 32 V and 13 J primers. TCRdb analysed the multiplex PCR reads with MiXCR anew, one entry per CDR3 protein. In the table there are fewer than 5,500 distinct CDR3 sequences, around a third of which are singletons. The study's findings and limits: A moderate but significant correlation was observed between local T-cell clonality and local tumor mutational burden (R around 0.32). Identical dominant CDR3 beta clonotypes recurred across a patient's tumor sites, together with site-unique high-frequency clones.

Sample share makes this clonotype medium-sized (0.01 to 0.1%). The antigen is undetermined. TCRs were amplified from roughly 600 ng gDNA of bulk tumor per sample. Biopsies that were spaced far apart were taken, several per primary tumor, during surgery. Patients had untreated, newly diagnosed non-small cell lung cancer and underwent curative surgery. A total of fewer than 18 patients with newly diagnosed non-small cell lung cancer, all of whom were undergoing surgery with curative intent, made up the donors. The V gene's germline CDR1 is SGHAT and CDR2 FQNNGV. This CDR3 spans 13 amino acids. The V end lost 6 bases, the J end lost 5 bases, and 10 bases lay between the germline ends.

Input material: lung tumor tissue. The gene calls are TRBV11-2 and TRBJ2-2, with D perhaps matching TRBD1 (6 bases). The source is a woman in her fifties or sixties with non-small cell lung cancer. CDR3 DNA sequence: TGTGCCAGCAGGTCACAGGGAACCGGGGAGCTGTTTTTT. It encodes CASRSQGTGELFF. Variable domain in full (rest from reference TRBV11-2 and TRBJ2-2): EAGVAQSPRYKIIEKRQSVAFWCNPISGHATLYWYQQILGQGPKLLIQFQNNGVVDDSQLPKDRFSAERLKGVDSTLKIQPAKLEDSAVYLCASRSQGTGELFFGEGSRLTVL.